The source of this T cell receptor beta chain is a study of blood T cell repertoires in COVID-19. Overall study context: Samples representing acute and convalescent COVID-19 were sourced from the United States, Italy and Spain. From T cells, B-cell-depleted T cells, or PBMCs came the material, which was cDNA or gDNA.

CDR3 length: 15 amino acids. Trimming pared 1 base from V and 4 bases from J, leaving 13 bases between. CDR1 is SGHTA and CDR2 is FQGTGA in the germline V gene. The authors' processing: Counts of nucleated cells, estimated from reference gene primer amplification, were obtained. Libraries were prepared by immunoSEQ multiplex PCR; TCRdb keeps only in-frame clonotypes and omits some of them. V, J and clone size were drawn from that table, and D and trimming were deduced from the DNA. The data show 200,000 to 300,000 clones, with around 90% seen just once and around 0.8% held by the top ten. What was sequenced was peripheral blood. The rearrangement links TRBV7-3 to TRBJ2-5, with a weak D call TRBD2 (5 bases). The source is a woman in her twenties or thirties with acute or convalescent COVID-19. The CDR3 protein is CASSLRLADGETQYF. CDR3 nucleotides: TGTGCCAGCAGCTTAAGGCTAGCAGACGGAGAGACCCAGTACTTC.